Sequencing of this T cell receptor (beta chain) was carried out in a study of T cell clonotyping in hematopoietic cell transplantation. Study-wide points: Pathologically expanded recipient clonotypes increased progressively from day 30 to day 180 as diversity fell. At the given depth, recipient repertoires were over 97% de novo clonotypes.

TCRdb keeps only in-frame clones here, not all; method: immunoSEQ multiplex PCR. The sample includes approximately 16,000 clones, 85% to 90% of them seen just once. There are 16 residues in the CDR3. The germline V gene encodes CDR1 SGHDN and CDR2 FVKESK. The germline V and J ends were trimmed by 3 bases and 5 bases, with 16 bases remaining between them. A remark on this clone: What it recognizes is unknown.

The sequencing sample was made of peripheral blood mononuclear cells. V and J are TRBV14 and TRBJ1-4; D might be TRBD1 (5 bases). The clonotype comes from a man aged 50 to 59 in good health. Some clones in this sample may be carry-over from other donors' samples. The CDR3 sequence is CASSQLAGTSNEKLFF. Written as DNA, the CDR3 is TGTGCCAGCAGCCAGCTGGCCGGGACGAGCAATGAAAAACTGTTTTTT.